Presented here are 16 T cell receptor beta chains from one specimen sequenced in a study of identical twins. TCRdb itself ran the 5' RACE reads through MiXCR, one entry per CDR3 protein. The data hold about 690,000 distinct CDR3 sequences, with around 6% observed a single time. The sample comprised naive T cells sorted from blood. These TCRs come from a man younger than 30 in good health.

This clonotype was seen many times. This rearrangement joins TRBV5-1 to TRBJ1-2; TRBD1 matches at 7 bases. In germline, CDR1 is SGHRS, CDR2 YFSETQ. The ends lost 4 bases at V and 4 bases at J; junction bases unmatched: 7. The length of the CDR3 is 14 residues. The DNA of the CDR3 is TGCGCCAGCAGCCCGGGACAGTTTAGCTATGGCTACACCTTC. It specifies CASSPGQFSYGYTF.

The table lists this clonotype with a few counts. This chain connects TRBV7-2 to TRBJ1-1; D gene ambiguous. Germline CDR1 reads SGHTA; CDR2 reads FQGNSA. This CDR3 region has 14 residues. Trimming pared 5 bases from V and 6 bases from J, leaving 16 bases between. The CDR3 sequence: CASSDIWEGSEAFF. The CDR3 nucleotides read TGTGCCAGCAGCGACATATGGGAGGGCTCTGAAGCTTTCTTT.

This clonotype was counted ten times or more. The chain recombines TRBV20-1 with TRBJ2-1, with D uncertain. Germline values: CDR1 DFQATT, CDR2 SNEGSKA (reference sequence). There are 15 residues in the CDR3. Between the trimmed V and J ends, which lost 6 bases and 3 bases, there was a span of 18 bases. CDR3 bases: TGCAGTGCCGTTAGGCTACCTTACAGCTACAATGAGCAGTTCTTC. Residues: CSAVRLPYSYNEQFF.

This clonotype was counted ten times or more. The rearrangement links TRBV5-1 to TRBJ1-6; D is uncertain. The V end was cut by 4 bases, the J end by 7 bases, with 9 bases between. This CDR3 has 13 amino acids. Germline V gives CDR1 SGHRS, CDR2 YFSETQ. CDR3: CASSPGLNSPLHF. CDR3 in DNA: TGCGCCAGCAGCCCGGGTTTAAATTCACCCCTCCACTTT.

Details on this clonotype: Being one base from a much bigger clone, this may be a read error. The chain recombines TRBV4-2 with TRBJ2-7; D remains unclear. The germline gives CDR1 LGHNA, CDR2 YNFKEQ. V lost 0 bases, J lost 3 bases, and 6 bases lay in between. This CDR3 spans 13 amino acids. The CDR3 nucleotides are TGTGCCAGCAGCCAAGAGGGAATCTACGAGCAGTACTTC. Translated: CASSQEGIYEQYF.

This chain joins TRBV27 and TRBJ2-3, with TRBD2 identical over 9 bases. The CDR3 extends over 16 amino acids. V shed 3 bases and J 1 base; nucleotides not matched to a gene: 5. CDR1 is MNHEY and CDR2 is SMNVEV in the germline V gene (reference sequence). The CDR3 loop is CASSLGREGGTDTQYF. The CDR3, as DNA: TGTGCCAGCAGTTTGGGGCGGGAGGGAGGCACAGATACGCAGTATTTT.

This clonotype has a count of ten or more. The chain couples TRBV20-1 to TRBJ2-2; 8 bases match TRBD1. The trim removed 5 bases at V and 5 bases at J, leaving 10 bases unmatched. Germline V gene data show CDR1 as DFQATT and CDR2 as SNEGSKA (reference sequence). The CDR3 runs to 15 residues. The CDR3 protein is CSASRTGRLTGELFF. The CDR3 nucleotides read TGCAGTGCTTCTCGGACAGGGCGATTAACCGGGGAGCTGTTTTTT.

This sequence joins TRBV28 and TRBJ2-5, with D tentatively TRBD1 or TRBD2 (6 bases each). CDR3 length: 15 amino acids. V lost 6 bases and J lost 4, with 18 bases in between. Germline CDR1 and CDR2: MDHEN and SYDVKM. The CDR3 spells CASRVEGQGGETQYF. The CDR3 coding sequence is TGTGCCAGCAGAGTGGAGGGACAAGGGGGAGAGACCCAGTACTTC.

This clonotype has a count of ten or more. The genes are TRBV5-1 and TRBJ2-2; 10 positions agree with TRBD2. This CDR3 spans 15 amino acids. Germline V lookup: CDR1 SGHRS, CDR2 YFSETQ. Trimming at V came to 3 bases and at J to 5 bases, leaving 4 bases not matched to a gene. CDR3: CASSSLAGDTGELFF. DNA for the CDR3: TGCGCCAGCAGCTCGCTAGCGGGAGATACCGGGGAGCTGTTTTTT.

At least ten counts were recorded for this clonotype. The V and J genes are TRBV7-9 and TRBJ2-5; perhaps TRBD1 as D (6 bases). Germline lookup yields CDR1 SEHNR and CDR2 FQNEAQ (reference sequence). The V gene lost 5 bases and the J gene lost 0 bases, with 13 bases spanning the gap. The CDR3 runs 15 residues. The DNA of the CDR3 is TGTGCCAGCAGCGAACGAACAGGGTACCAAGAGACCCAGTACTTC. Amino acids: CASSERTGYQETQYF.

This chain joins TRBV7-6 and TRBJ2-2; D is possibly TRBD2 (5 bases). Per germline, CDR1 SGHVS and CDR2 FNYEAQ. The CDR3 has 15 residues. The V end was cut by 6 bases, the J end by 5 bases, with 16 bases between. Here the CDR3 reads CASRPKDSETGELFF. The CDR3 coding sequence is TGTGCCAGCAGACCCAAGGATAGCGAGACCGGGGAGCTGTTTTTT.

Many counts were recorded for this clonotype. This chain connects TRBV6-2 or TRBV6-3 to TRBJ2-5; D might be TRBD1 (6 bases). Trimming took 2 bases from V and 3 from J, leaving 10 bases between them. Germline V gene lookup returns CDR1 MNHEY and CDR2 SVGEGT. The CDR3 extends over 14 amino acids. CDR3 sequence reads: CASSYAYREETQYF. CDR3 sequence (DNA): TGTGCCAGCAGTTACGCCTACAGGGAAGAGACCCAGTACTTC.

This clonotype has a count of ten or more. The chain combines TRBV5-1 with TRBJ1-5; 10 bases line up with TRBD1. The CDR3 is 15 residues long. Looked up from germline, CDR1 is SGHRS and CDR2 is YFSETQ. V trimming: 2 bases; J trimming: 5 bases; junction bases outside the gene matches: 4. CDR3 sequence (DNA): TGCGCCAGCAGCTTAGGGACAGGGGCGGATCAGCCCCAGCATTTT. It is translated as CASSLGTGADQPQHF. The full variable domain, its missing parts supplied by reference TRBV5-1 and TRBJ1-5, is KAGVTQTPRYLIKTRGQQVTLSCSPISGHRSVSWYQQTPGQGLQFLFEYFSETQRNKGNFPGRFSGRQFSNSRSEMNVSTLELGDSALYLCASSLGTGADQPQHFGDGTRLSIL.

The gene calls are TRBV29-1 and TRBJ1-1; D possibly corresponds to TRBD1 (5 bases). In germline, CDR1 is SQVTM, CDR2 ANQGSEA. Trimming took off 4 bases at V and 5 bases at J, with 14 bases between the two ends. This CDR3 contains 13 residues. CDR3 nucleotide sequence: TGCAGCGTTGGGGGCTGGGGTGGAACTGAAGCTTTCTTT. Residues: CSVGGWGGTEAFF.

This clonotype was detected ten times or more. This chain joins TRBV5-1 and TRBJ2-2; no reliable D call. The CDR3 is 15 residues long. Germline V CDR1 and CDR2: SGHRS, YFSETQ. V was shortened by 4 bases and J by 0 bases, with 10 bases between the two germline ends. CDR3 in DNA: TGCGCCAGCAGCCCTGACGGCGCGAACACCGGGGAGCTGTTTTTT. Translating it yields CASSPDGANTGELFF. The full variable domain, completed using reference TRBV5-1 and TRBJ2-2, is KAGVTQTPRYLIKTRGQQVTLSCSPISGHRSVSWYQQTPGQGLQFLFEYFSETQRNKGNFPGRFSGRQFSNSRSEMNVSTLELGDSALYLCASSPDGANTGELFFGEGSRLTVL.

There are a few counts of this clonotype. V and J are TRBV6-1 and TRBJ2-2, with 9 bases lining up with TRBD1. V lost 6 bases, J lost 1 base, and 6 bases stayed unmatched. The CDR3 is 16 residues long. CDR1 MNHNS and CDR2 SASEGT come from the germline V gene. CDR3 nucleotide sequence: TGTGCCAGCAGCGAGGGACAGGGACTGAACACCGGGGAGCTGTTTTTT. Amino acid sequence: CASSEGQGLNTGELFF.